The 5 T cell receptor beta chains below come from one sample, sequenced in a study of T-cell reconstitution after alpha-beta-depleted transplantation in children. Unique molecular identifiers were incorporated into the prepared TCRbeta library. MiXCR was run by TCRdb on the PCR reads, yielding one entry per CDR3 protein. The repertoire holds hundreds of thousands of distinct CDR3 sequences, approximately 17% seen once, with 0.9% to 1.2% in the top ten. Material: PBMCs from the stem cell graft donor, obtained from the stem cell graft. The origin of the receptors is a human donor who donated a stem cell graft to a child with acute myeloid leukemia.

In this sample, this clonotype turned up once. The chain combines TRBV30 with TRBJ2-2; 7 bases are a match to TRBD1. CDR3 length: 13 amino acids. Germline-derived CDR1 and CDR2 are GTSNPN and SVGIG (reference sequence). Trimming at V came to 4 bases and at J to 3 bases, leaving 2 bases not matched to a gene. This CDR3 reads CAWITGDTGELFF. For the CDR3, the DNA is TGTGCCTGGATCACAGGGGACACCGGGGAGCTGTTTTTT. The whole variable domain, filled in from reference TRBV30 and TRBJ2-2, reads SQTIHQWPATLVQPVGSPLSLECTVEGTSNPNLYWYRQAAGRGLQLLFYSVGIGQISSEVPQNLSASRPQDRQFILSSKKLLLSDSGFYLCAWITGDTGELFFGEGSRLTVL.

This clonotype was counted a few times. This chain uses TRBV24-1 with TRBJ1-2, with D maybe TRBD1 (6 bases). Germline V gene data show CDR1 as KGHDR and CDR2 as SFDVKD. CDR3 length: 17 residues. V dropped 3 bases and J dropped 4 bases, with 20 bases sitting between them. This CDR3 is CATSDPRAHGGPYGYTF. CDR3 DNA sequence: TGTGCCACCAGTGATCCGAGGGCTCATGGGGGCCCCTATGGCTACACCTTC.

This clonotype has a count of ten or more. V is TRBV20-1 and J is TRBJ1-3; weak D call: TRBD1 (5 bases). V was trimmed by 6 bases and J by 0 bases, leaving 24 bases between them. Germline V CDR1 and CDR2: DFQATT, SNEGSKA (reference sequence). The CDR3 consists of 18 residues. CDR3 loop: CSANRAGYPLTSGNTIYF. CDR3 coding DNA: TGCAGTGCAAACCGGGCAGGGTACCCGTTAACCTCTGGAAACACCATATATTTT.

This clonotype has ten or more counts. V gene TRBV20-1 combines with J gene TRBJ2-1, with 7 bases lining up with TRBD1. V lost 0 bases and J lost 9; bases outside the gene matches: 5. This CDR3 contains 13 residues. CDR1 is DFQATT, CDR2 SNEGSKA, per germline (reference sequence). CDR3 DNA: TGCAGTGCTAGAGAAAACAGGGGTGGTGAGCAGTTCTTC. Translating gives CSARENRGGEQFF.

In the case of this clonotype: This could be a read error, since a much larger clone is one nucleotide away. CDR3 in amino acids: CASRIRGDNEQFF. CDR3 DNA: TGCGCCAGCCGTATACGGGGTGACAATGAGCAGTTCTTC. The rearrangement links TRBV5-1 to TRBJ2-1; tentatively, D is TRBD2 (5 bases). V was shortened by 7 bases and J by 5 bases, with 13 bases between the two germline ends. Germline CDR1 and CDR2: SGHRS and YFSETQ. CDR3 size: 13 residues.